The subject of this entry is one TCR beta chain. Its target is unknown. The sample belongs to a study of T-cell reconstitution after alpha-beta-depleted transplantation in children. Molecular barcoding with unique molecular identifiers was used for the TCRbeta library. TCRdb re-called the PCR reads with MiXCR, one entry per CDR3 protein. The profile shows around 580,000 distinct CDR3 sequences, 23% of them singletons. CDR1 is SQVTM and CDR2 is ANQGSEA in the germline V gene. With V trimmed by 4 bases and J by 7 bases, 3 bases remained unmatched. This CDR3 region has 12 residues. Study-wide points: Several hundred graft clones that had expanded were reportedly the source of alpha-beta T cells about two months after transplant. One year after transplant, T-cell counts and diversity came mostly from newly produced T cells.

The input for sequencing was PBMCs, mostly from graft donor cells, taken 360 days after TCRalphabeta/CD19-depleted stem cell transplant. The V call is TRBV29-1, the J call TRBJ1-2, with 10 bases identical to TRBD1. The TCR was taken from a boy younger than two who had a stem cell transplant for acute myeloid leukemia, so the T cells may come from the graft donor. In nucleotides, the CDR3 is TGCAGCGTTGGACAGGGGGCTGGTGGCTACACCTTC. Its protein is CSVGQGAGGYTF.